Listed below are T cell receptor beta chains from one sample, sequenced in a study of memory CD4+ T cells and cytomegalovirus serostatus. Only in-frame clones appear in the TCRdb table, and some are missing; sequencing was by immunoSEQ multiplex PCR. Of 45,000 to 70,000 clones in the sample, 82% are singletons; the top ten hold roughly 0.5%. Material: memory CD4+ T cells from blood. The receptor source for this set is an adult in good health and CMV-seronegative. Some clones in this sample may be carry-over from other donors' samples. CDR3s include the opening cysteine and the closing phenylalanine or tryptophan. D genes are given only for firm matches. Part of the rows lack a size; the others show once, few, many or a class for expanded clones.

-	-	TRBV18	TRBJ2-5	TGTGCCAGCTCACCAGGGGCTGTGGCGCAAGAGACCCAGTACTTC	CASSPGAVAQETQYF
TRBD1	-	TRBV19	TRBJ1-1	TGTGCCAGTAGTAGAGACGGGACAGGGAACACTGAAGCTTTCTTT	CASSRDGTGNTEAFF
-	-	TRBV9	TRBJ2-1	TGTGCCAGCAGCGTAGCCGGGGACAATGAGCAGTTCTTC	CASSVAGDNEQFF
TRBD2	-	TRBV7-3	TRBJ2-1	TGTGCCAGCAGCTTAGGGGGACTAGCGGGAGCCGGTGAGCAGTTCTTC	CASSLGGLAGAGEQFF
TRBD1	-	TRBV5-8	TRBJ1-2	TGTGCCAGCAGCTACGGACAGGGGACCTATGGCTACACCTTC	CASSYGQGTYGYTF
-	few	TRBV27	TRBJ1-1	TGTGCCAGCAGTCCGGGTCTCATGAACACTGAAGCTTTCTTT	CASSPGLMNTEAFF
-	-	TRBV28	TRBJ1-2	TGTGCCACCAGGGACCCGCGGAGCTATGGCTACACCTTC	CATRDPRSYGYTF
-	-	TRBV5-1	TRBJ2-2	TGCGCCAGCACCGGGACTTCGAACACCGGGGAGCTGTTTTTT	CASTGTSNTGELFF
-	-	TRBV21-1	TRBJ2-7	TGTGCCAGCAGCTTCCGGGACAGGGAAGACTACGAGCAGTACTTC	CASSFRDREDYEQYF
TRBD2	-	TRBV6-1	TRBJ2-5	TGTGCCAGCGGGAGGGCCATAGGGAGGCAAGAGACCCAGTACTTC	CASGRAIGRQETQYF
-	-	TRBV4-1	TRBJ2-4	TGCGCCAGCAGCCAAGAAGTGGTCAAAAACATTCAGTACTTC	CASSQEVVKNIQYF
-	-	TRBV19	TRBJ1-2	TGTGCCAGTAGTACGGCGGGAGAAAGCTACACCTTC	CASSTAGESYTF
-	-	TRBV21-1	TRBJ2-6	TGTGCCAGCAGCACCGGGACAGGGCCCTTTGGGGCCAACGTCCTGACTTTC	CASSTGTGPFGANVLTF
TRBD2	-	TRBV7-9	TRBJ2-3	TGTGCCAGCAGCCTCGGACTAGCGGGAGGTACAGATACGCAGTATTTT	CASSLGLAGGTDTQYF
TRBD1	-	TRBV19	TRBJ1-6	TGTGCCAGTAGGACTCAGGGACAGAGGAGCTCCTATAATTCACCCCTCCACTTT	CASRTQGQRSSYNSPLHF
TRBD2	-	TRBV30	TRBJ2-5	TGTGCCTGGAGCACTAGCGCCCAAGAGACCCAGTACTTC	CAWSTSAQETQYF
-	-	TRBV5-4	TRBJ2-7	TGTGCCAGCAGCTTGGCCCGCCAGGGGGGCTACGAGCAGTACTTC	CASSLARQGGYEQYF
TRBD1	-	TRBV6-6	TRBJ2-1	TGTGCCAGCAGTTACCGAGGACAGGGTGGGAATGAGCAGTTCTTC	CASSYRGQGGNEQFF
-	-	TRBV14	TRBJ2-7	TGTGCCAGCAGCCGCGGGGGCCTTTCCTACGAGCAGTACTTC	CASSRGGLSYEQYF
TRBD1	-	TRBV29-1	TRBJ2-7	TGCAGCGTTACCCCACAGGGGAACGAGCAGTACTTC	CSVTPQGNEQYF
-	-	TRBV6-6	TRBJ2-2	TGTGCCAGCGAACGGACGGGGAACACCGGGGAGCTGTTTTTT	CASERTGNTGELFF
-	-	TRBV7-2	TRBJ1-2	TGTGCCAGCAGCTTAGCTGCCACCCCCTATGGCTACACCTTC	CASSLAATPYGYTF
-	-	TRBV5-1	TRBJ2-7	TGCGCCAGCAGCTTGGGGGACACACTCAACGAGCAGTACTTC	CASSLGDTLNEQYF
-	-	TRBV6-5	TRBJ2-4	TGTGCCAGCAGCCCCCTGGGACCGAAAAACATTCAGTACTTC	CASSPLGPKNIQYF
-	-	TRBV30	TRBJ1-6	TGTGCCTGGACCCCGGGCCTCCTGGGTTCACCCCTCCACTTT	CAWTPGLLGSPLHF
-	once	TRBV2	TRBJ1-4	TGTGCCAGCAGTTGGAGATCAACTAATGAAAAACTGTTTTTT	CASSWRSTNEKLFF
TRBD2	-	TRBV5-1	TRBJ2-5	TGCGCCAGCAGCTTGTTAGGAGCGGGAGGGCCAGAGACCCAGTACTTC	CASSLLGAGGPETQYF
-	-	TRBV4-1	TRBJ1-4	TGCGCCAGCAGCCAAGATCTGGGGTCGGGGGCTGAAAAACTGTTTTTT	CASSQDLGSGAEKLFF
-	-	TRBV30	TRBJ1-5	TGTGCCTGGAGTGACGGCACTAGCAATCAGCCCCAGCATTTT	CAWSDGTSNQPQHF
TRBD1	-	TRBV11-2	TRBJ2-7	TGTGCCAGCAGCTTGGACAGGGGGTCCCACGAGCAGTACTTC	CASSLDRGSHEQYF
-	once	TRBV30	TRBJ1-6	TGTGCCTGGAGTGTCAAGGGCTTCTATAATTCACCCCTCCACTTT	CAWSVKGFYNSPLHF
-	-	TRBV4-1	TRBJ2-2	TGCGCCAGCAGCCAAGGACAGATCCTGAGCGGGGAGCTGTTTTTT	CASSQGQILSGELFF
-	-	TRBV6-5	TRBJ1-5	TGTGCCGGCAGTTACGCTGGCAATCAGCCCCAGCATTTT	CAGSYAGNQPQHF
-	-	TRBV6-5	TRBJ1-2	TGTGCCAGCAGTTACTCGATGCGGCACCCTAACTATGGCTACACCTTC	CASSYSMRHPNYGYTF
TRBD1	-	TRBV6-1	TRBJ1-3	TGTGCCAGCCTGAGGACAGGGGCGGACACCATATATTTT	CASLRTGADTIYF
TRBD1	-	TRBV5-8	TRBJ2-1	TGTGCCAGCAGCTTGAAGGGACAGGGGGGGGGTGAGCAGTTCTTC	CASSLKGQGGGEQFF
TRBD1	few	TRBV5-1	TRBJ1-4	TGCGCCAGCAGCTCGGGACAGGGACACGAAAAACTGTTTTTT	CASSSGQGHEKLFF
TRBD1	-	TRBV11-2	TRBJ1-2	TGTGCCAGCAGCTCCCCCGGGACAGGGGACGTCTATGGCTACACCTTC	CASSSPGTGDVYGYTF
-	-	TRBV7-8	TRBJ1-4	TGTGCCAGCAGCCAGAGGACAAACCGAGGGCTGTTTTTT	CASSQRTNRGLFF
TRBD1	-	TRBV28	TRBJ2-7	TGTGCCAGCAGTTTACATAGGGGGCGGGTTGGGGAGCAGTACTTC	CASSLHRGRVGEQYF
-	-	TRBV19	TRBJ1-2	TGTGCCAGTAGCGAACAGACGGTAATCTATGGCTACACCTTC	CASSEQTVIYGYTF